This record concerns one TCR beta chain sequence. This specimen comes from a study of blood T cell repertoires in COVID-19. On the study more broadly: The United States, Italy and Spain provided the acute and convalescent COVID-19 samples. Sample material is recorded as cDNA or gDNA derived from T cells, B-cell-depleted T cells, or PBMCs.

V gave up 3 bases and J gave up 2 bases; unmatched junction bases: 5. CDR3 length: 15 amino acids. CDR1 and CDR2 (germline): SGHDN, FVKESK. The authors' processing: Reference gene primer amplification gave nucleated cell count estimates. TCRdb's table, derived via immunoSEQ multiplex PCR, lists solely in-frame clones and lacks some. V, J and clone size are those of that table, while D and trimming were read from the DNA. The table lists 100,000 to 150,000 clones, about 87% of them singletons. The specimen sequenced was peripheral blood. V is TRBV14 and J is TRBJ2-7; TRBD1 matches 9 bases. This receptor was taken from a man aged 50-59 years with acute or convalescent COVID-19. The CDR3 DNA is TGTGCCAGCAGCCATACAGGGGGCTCCGCCTACGAGCAGTACTTC. Its translation is CASSHTGGSAYEQYF.